This T cell receptor (beta chain) was sequenced in a study of T-cell memory formation after mild COVID-19. TCRdb passed the 5' RACE reads through MiXCR, listing each CDR3 protein once. The sample consists of a few hundred thousand distinct CDR3 sequences, 15% to 20% of them appearing once. Germline V gene sequence: CDR1 MNHNY, CDR2 SVGAGI (reference sequence). This CDR3 is built from 15 residues. The V and J ends lost 5 bases and 8 bases respectively, with 21 bases between them. The chain employs TRBV6-6 and TRBJ1-1, with D uncertain. The TCR originated in a man in his late teens or twenties who had mild COVID-19 (a few samples of this study predate the infection). Cell type and time point are not known. Sequencing was carried out using PBMCs or a T cell subset sorted from them (not recorded which). CDR3 loop: CASSQPRNVIREAFF. The DNA of the CDR3 is TGTGCCAGCAGTCAGCCTCGCAACGTGATCCGAGAAGCTTTCTTT.